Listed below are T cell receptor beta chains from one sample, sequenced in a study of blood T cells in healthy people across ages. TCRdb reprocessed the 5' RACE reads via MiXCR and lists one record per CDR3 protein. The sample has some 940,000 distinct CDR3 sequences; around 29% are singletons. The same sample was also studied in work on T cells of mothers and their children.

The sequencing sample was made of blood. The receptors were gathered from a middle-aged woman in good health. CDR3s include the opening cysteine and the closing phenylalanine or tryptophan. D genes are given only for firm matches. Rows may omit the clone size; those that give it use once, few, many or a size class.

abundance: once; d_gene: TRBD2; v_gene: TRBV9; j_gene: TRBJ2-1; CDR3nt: TGTGCCGGCAGCGTTCTTTGGGGGGGGTATGAGCAGTTCTTC; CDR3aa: CAGSVLWGGYEQFF
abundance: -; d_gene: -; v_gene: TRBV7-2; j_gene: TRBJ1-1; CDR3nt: TGTGCCAGCAGCCCTTGGGTGAGGGCAGAAGCTTTCTTT; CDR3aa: CASSPWVRAEAFF
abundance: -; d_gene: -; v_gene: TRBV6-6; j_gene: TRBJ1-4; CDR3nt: TGTGCCAGCAGTACCGGCGGTCGACGGTCGGAAAAACTGTTTTTT; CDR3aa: CASSTGGRRSEKLFF
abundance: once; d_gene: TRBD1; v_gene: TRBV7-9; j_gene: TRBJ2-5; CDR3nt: TGTGCCAGCAGCTCCGGACAGGGGCAGCGACGAGGCCAGTACTTC; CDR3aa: CASSSGQGQRRGQYF
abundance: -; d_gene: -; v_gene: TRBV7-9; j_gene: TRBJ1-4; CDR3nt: TGTGCCAGCAGCTTATCGTCGGTGACTAATGAAAAACTGTTTTTT; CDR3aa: CASSLSSVTNEKLFF
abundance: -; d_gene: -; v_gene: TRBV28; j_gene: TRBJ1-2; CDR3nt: TGTGCCAGCAGTTTCAAGGCCTACGGCTACACCTTC; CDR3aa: CASSFKAYGYTF
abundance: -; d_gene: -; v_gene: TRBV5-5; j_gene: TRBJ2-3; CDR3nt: TGTGCCAGCAGCTTGGGCGGCTTTCCTAGCACAGATACGCAGTATTTT; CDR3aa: CASSLGGFPSTDTQYF
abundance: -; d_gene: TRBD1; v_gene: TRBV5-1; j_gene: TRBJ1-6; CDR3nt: TGCGCCAGCAGTTTGGCCGGGACAGGCATCTCCTATAATTCACCCCTCCACTTT; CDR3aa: CASSLAGTGISYNSPLHF
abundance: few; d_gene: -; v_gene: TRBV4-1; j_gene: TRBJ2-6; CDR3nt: TGCGCCAGCAGCCAAGAAATTTTGGGCGTGCACTCTGGGGCCAACGTCCTGACTTTC; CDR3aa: CASSQEILGVHSGANVLTF
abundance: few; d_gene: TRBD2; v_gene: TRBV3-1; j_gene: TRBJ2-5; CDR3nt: TGTGCCAGCAGCCAAGGAATCGTTCTAGCGGGGCGATCCCAAGAGACCCAGTACTTC; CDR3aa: CASSQGIVLAGRSQETQYF
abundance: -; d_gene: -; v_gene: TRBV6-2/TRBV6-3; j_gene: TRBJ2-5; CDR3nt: TGTGCCAGCAGTTACAGCGGGACAGCACAAGAGACCCAGTACTTC; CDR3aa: CASSYSGTAQETQYF
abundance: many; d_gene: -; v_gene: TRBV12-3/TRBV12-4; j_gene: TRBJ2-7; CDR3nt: TGTGCCAGCATGTACCAGGACCTCTCCTACGAGCAGTACTTC; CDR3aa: CASMYQDLSYEQYF
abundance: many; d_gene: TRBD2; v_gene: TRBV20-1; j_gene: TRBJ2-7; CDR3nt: TGCAGTGCAAGACTAGCGGGGGGGGCTGCCTACGAGCAGTACTTC; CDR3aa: CSARLAGGAAYEQYF
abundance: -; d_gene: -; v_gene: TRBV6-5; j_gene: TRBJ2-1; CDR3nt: TGTGCCAGCAGAGCCGACTCGTACAATGAGCAGTTCTTC; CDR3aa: CASRADSYNEQFF
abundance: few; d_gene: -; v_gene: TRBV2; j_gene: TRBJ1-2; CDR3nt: TGTGCCAGCAGTGCGTCCAGAGAGAATGGCTACACCTTC; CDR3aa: CASSASRENGYTF
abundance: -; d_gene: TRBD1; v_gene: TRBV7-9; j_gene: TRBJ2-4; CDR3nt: TGTGCCAGCAGCTTAGTAGTAGGGGGCGGAGAGGAGCAGTACTTC; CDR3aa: CASSLVVGGGEEQYF
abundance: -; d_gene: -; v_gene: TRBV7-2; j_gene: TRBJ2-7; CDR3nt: TGTGCCAGCAGCAGTAGCGCTCTCCAATACGAGCAGTACTTC; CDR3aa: CASSSSALQYEQYF
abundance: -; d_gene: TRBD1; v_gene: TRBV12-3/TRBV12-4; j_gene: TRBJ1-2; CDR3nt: TGTGCCAGCAGCCAGACAGGGGGTGGCGGCTACACCTTC; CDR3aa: CASSQTGGGGYTF
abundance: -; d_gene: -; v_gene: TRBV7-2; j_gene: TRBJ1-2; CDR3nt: TGTGCCAGCAGCTTTCTGGGGGGCGGTGGCTACACCTTC; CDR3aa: CASSFLGGGGYTF
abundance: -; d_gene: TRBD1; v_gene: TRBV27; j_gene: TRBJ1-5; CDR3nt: TGTGCCAGCAGTATAGGACAGGGACAGCCCCAGCATTTT; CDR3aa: CASSIGQGQPQHF
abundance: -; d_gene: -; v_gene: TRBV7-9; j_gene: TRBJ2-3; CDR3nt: TGTGCCAGCAGCCCCTTTAGCGTAACAAGCACAGATACGCAGTATTTT; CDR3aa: CASSPFSVTSTDTQYF
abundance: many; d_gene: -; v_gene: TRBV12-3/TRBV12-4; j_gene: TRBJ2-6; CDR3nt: TGTGCCAGCAGTTTATCCGGAAACAGGGCCAACGTCCTGACTTTC; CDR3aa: CASSLSGNRANVLTF
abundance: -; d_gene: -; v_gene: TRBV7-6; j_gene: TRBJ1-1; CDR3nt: TGTGCCAGCAGCTATTCGGACAGTGGAGCTTTCTTT; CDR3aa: CASSYSDSGAFF
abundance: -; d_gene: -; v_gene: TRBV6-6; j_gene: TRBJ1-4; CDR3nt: TGTGCCAGCCGAGAGGGGTCGGGGAATGAAAAACTGTTTTTT; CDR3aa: CASREGSGNEKLFF
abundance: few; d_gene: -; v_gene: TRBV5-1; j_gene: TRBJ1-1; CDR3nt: TGCGCCAGCAGCCCCGGGACCTCTAAGGCCGAAGCTTTCTTT; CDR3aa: CASSPGTSKAEAFF
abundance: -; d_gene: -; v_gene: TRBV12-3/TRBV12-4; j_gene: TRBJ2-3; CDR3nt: TGTGCCAGCAGTCCATCCGGTGGGCCAGCAGTGTATTTT; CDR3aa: CASSPSGGPAVYF
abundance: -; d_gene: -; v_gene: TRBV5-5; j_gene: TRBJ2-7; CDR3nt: TGTGCCAGCAGCTTGGAGAGGCTTCGGTATGAGCAGTACTTC; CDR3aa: CASSLERLRYEQYF
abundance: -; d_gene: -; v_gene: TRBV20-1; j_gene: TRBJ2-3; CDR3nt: TGCAGTGCTAGAGATTTCCGAGACCTAGGAAAGGGTACGCAGTATTTT; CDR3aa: CSARDFRDLGKGTQYF
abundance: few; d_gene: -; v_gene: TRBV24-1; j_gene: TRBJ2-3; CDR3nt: TGTGCCACCAGTGATTTATCCGGGGCAGATACGCAGTATTTT; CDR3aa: CATSDLSGADTQYF
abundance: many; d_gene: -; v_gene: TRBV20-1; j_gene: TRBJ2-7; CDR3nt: TGCAGTGCTAGAGAACGTTGGAACGAGCAGTACTTC; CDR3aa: CSARERWNEQYF
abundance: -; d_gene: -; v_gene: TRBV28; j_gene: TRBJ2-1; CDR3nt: TGTGCCAGCAGTTTCCCCAGGGCAGCGATCTACAATGAGCAGTTCTTC; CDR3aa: CASSFPRAAIYNEQFF
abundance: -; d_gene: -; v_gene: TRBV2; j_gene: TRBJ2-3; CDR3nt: TGTGCCAGCAGTGAGTTTCTAGTGACAGATACGCAGTATTTT; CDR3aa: CASSEFLVTDTQYF
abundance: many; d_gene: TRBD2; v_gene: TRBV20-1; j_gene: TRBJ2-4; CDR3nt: TGCAGTGCTAGAGGGGGGGGTTGGAACATTCAGTACTTC; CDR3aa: CSARGGGWNIQYF
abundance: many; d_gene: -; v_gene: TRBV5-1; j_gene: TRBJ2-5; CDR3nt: TGCGCCAGCAGCTCCCGTTCAGGAGATACGAACCAGTACTTC; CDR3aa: CASSSRSGDTNQYF
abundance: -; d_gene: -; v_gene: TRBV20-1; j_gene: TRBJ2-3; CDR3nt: TGCAGTGCTATTTCAGATACGCAGTATTTT; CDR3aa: CSAISDTQYF
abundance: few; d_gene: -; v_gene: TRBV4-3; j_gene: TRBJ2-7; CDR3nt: TGCGCCAGCAGCCAGAACCGGGACACCTCCTACGAGCAGTACTTC; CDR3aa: CASSQNRDTSYEQYF
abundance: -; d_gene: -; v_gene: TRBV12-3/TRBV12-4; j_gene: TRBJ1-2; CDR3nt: TGTGCCAGCAGTTTAGCGGGGGCTGTTGGCTACACCTTC; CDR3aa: CASSLAGAVGYTF
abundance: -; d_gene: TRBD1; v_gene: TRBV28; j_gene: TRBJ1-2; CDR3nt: TGTGCCAGCAGTTCACAGGGGAGGAAGAATGGCTACACCTTC; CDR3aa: CASSSQGRKNGYTF
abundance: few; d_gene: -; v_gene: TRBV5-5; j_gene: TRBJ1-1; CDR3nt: TGTGCCAGCAGTTTGGATGAGGGTTCTCGATCCACTGAAGCTTTCTTT; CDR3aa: CASSLDEGSRSTEAFF
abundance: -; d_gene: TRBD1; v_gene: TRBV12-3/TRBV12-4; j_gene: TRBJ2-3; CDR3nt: TGTGCCAGTCGGACAGGGCAACTCGCAGATACGCAGTATTTT; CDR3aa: CASRTGQLADTQYF
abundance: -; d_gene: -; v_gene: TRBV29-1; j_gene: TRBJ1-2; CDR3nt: TGCAACGTTGGGAGGGAGATCGGTGGACTTTATGGCTACACCTTC; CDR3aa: CNVGREIGGLYGYTF
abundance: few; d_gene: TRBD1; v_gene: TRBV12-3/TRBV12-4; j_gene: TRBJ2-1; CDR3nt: TGTGCCAGCACCCTCGGGACAGGGACTGGCAATGAGCAGTTCTTC; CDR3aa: CASTLGTGTGNEQFF
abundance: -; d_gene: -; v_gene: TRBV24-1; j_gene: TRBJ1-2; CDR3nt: TGTGCCACCAGTGATGCCAATGGGGTCGGAGATGGCTACACCTTC; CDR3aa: CATSDANGVGDGYTF
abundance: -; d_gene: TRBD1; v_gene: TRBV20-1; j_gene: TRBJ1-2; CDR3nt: TGCATTACTAGGGGGACAGGGGGCGGCTACACCTTC; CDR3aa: CITRGTGGGYTF
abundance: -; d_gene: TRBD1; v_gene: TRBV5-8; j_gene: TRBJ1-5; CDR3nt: TGTGCCAGCAGTCAATCACCGCACAGGGGGCTTGGCAATCAGCCCCAGCATTTT; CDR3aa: CASSQSPHRGLGNQPQHF
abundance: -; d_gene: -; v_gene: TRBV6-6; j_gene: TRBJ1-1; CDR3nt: TGTGCCAGCAGTTTAGGTACCGTCGACCCTGAGGCTTTCTTT; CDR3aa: CASSLGTVDPEAFF
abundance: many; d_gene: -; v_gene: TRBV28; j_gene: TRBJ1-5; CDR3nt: TGTGCCACCGCCGGGGGTAGACAGCACTATAGCAATCAGCCCCAGCATTTT; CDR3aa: CATAGGRQHYSNQPQHF
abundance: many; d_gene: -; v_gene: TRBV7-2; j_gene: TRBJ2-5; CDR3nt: TGTGCCAGCAGCTCCCAGGGAGTCGGGGAGACCCAGTACTTC; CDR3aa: CASSSQGVGETQYF
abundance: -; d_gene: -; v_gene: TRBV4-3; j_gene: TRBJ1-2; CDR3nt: TGCGCCAGCAGCCAAGAAGTCTCGGGGCGAGGTGGCTACACCTTC; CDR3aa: CASSQEVSGRGGYTF
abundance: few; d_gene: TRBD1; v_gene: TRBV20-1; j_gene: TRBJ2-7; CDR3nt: TGCAGTGCTCCGAACAACGATCGACAGGGGGCTAGCTCCTACGAGCAGTACTTC; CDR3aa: CSAPNNDRQGASSYEQYF
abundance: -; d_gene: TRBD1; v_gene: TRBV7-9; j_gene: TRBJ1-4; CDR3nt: TGTGCCAGCAGCCGATTGACAGGGGTGGGTGAGAAACTGTTTTTT; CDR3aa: CASSRLTGVGEKLFF
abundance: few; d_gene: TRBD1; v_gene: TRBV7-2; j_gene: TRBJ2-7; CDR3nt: TGTGCCAGCACCTTAGGGGGGACAGGGAACGAGCAGTACTTC; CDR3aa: CASTLGGTGNEQYF
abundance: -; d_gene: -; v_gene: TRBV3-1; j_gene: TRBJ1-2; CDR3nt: TGTGCCAGCAGCCAAGATGAGGATCCACTACGGGGCTACACCTTC; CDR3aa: CASSQDEDPLRGYTF
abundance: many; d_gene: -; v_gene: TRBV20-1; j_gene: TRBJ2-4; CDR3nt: TGCAGTGCGAGGGGGGGGACTACAAACATTCAGTACTTC; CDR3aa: CSARGGTTNIQYF
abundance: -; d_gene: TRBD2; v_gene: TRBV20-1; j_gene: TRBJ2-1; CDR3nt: TGCAATGCTAGAGTGCTAGCGGGAGATAGCGATGAGCAGTTCTTC; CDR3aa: CNARVLAGDSDEQFF
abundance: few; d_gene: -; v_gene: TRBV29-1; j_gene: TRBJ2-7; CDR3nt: TGCAGCGTTGAACTGGGTCAGACTAAAAGCTCCTACGAGCAGTACTTC; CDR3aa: CSVELGQTKSSYEQYF
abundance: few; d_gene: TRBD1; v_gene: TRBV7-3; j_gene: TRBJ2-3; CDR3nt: TGTGCCAGCAGCGCTTCAGGGGGTCTTTCAGATACGCAGTATTTT; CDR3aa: CASSASGGLSDTQYF
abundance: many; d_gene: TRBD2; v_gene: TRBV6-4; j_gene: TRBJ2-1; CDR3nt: TGTGCCAGCAGTGATAGCGGGGGGAGCTCCTACAATGAGCAGTTCTTC; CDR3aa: CASSDSGGSSYNEQFF
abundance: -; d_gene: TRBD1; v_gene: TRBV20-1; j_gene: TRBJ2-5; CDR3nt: TGCAGTGCTAGCATAGACTCCGGGACAGTAGAGACCCAGTACTTC; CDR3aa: CSASIDSGTVETQYF